The 21 T cell receptor beta chains below were found in one sample sequenced in a study of Graves' ophthalmopathy and Graves' hyperthyroidism. RNA served as the template for amplifying TCR beta CDR3 regions. Investigators did first-round RT-PCR with HTBI primers, then second-round multiplex PCR. TCRdb called the multiplex PCR reads again in MiXCR, with one record for every CDR3 protein. Of 360,000 or so distinct CDR3 sequences listed, about 17% are singletons. Sample: peripheral blood. The receptors shown here come from a woman between 18 and 29 years old with Graves' ophthalmopathy.

The V and J genes are TRBV7-6 and TRBJ1-6, with TRBD1 matching 7 bases. The CDR3 runs 14 residues. V lost 5 bases and J lost 7; bases outside the gene matches: 5. Germline CDR1 SGHVS, CDR2 FNYEAQ. The CDR3 DNA sequence: TGTGCCAGCAGCATGGGACAGAAGAATTCACCCCTCCACTTT. It is translated as CASSMGQKNSPLHF.

This chain connects TRBV12-3 or TRBV12-4 to TRBJ2-5, with D perhaps matching TRBD1 (6 bases). The CDR3 length is 14 residues. Trimming took off 3 bases at V and 2 bases at J, with 10 bases between the two ends. The CDR3 nucleotides are TGTGCCAGCAGTTTCCAGGGACATCAAGAGACCCAGTACTTC. Residues: CASSFQGHQETQYF.

This clonotype was seen many times. V usage is TRBV6-4 and J usage is TRBJ1-6; no clear D. Trimming left V 5 bases short and J 12 bases short, with 14 bases between. Germline CDR1 MRHNA, CDR2 SNTAGT. This CDR3 has 13 residues. The CDR3 coding sequence is TGTGCCAGCAGTTCCGACCCCGTACAACCCCTCCACTTT. This sequence encodes CASSSDPVQPLHF.

This clonotype occurred many times. The V call is TRBV12-3 or TRBV12-4, the J call TRBJ2-6; D unresolved. V was pared by 8 bases and J by 0 bases, with 17 bases between. The CDR3 runs 17 residues. The CDR3 DNA sequence: TGTGCCAGCGACTCGGCCAGGTCCCCCTCTGGGGCCAACGTCCTGACTTTC. Amino acids: CASDSARSPSGANVLTF.

Many counts were recorded for this clonotype. This chain connects TRBV14 to TRBJ2-7, with D unresolved. Trimming cost V 1 base and J 6 bases, with 13 bases left between them. Germline lookup yields CDR1 SGHDN and CDR2 FVKESK. CDR3 length equals 14 residues. The DNA for the CDR3 is TGTGCCAGCAGCCAAGGATGGCCCCTTCTCGAGCAGTACTTC. This encodes CASSQGWPLLEQYF. The complete variable domain, with remaining parts taken from reference TRBV14 and TRBJ2-7, reads EAGVTQFPSHSVIEKGQTVTLRCDPISGHDNLYWYRRVMGKEIKFLLHFVKESKQDESGMPNNRFLAERTGGTYSTLKVQPAELEDSGVYFCASSQGWPLLEQYFGPGTRLTVT.

This clonotype has at least ten counts. The rearrangement uses TRBV4-3 and TRBJ1-6; possibly TRBD1 for D (5 bases). Between the trimmed V and J ends, which lost 4 bases and 0 bases, there was a span of 13 bases. CDR3 size: 17 residues. Germline CDR1 reads LGHNA; CDR2 reads YSLEER. The DNA of the CDR3 is TGCGCCAGCAGCCGGGGACGGCGAAGCTCCTATAATTCACCCCTCCACTTT. It encodes CASSRGRRSSYNSPLHF.

The chain combines TRBV27 with TRBJ1-6; D is unresolved. This CDR3 has 16 amino acids. Germline CDR1 and CDR2: MNHEY and SMNVEV (reference sequence). V was pared by 5 bases and J by 8 bases, with 19 bases between. CDR3 DNA: TGTGCCAGCAGTCCCCTACCGTCGCGCTGGGATTCACCCCTCCACTTT. The encoded protein is CASSPLPSRWDSPLHF.

The V call is TRBV29-1, the J call TRBJ2-5, with D perhaps TRBD2 (6 bases). This CDR3 is 13 amino acids long. Germline-derived CDR1 and CDR2 are SQVTM and ANQGSEA. The V end was cut by 1 base, the J end by 11 bases, with 17 bases between. In nucleotides, the CDR3 is TGCAGCGTTGAAGTTAGCGGCGGATCGGGACAGTACTTC. It translates to CSVEVSGGSGQYF. Full variable domain (remainder filled in from reference TRBV29-1 and TRBJ2-5): SAVISQKPSRDICQRGTSLTIQCQVDSQVTMMFWYRQQPGQSLTLIATANQGSEATYESGFVIDKFPISRPNLTFSTLTVSNMSPEDSSIYLCSVEVSGGSGQYFGPGTRLLVL.

The chain carries TRBV29-1 and TRBJ2-5, with a possible D match to TRBD2 (6 bases). V lost 6 bases and J lost 5, with 13 bases in between. The germline CDR1 and CDR2 sequences are SQVTM and ANQGSEA. There are 12 residues in the CDR3. The CDR3: CSVPGVWETQYF. The CDR3 DNA reads as TGCAGCGTCCCGGGGGTCTGGGAGACCCAGTACTTC.

In this sample, this clonotype turned up many times. The V gene is TRBV20-1, the J gene TRBJ2-3; D perhaps matches TRBD2 (5 bases). The V gene's germline CDR1 is DFQATT and CDR2 SNEGSKA (reference sequence). The CDR3 runs 14 residues. V lost 2 bases, J lost 1 base, and 10 bases lay in between. CDR3 protein: CSARIGRGTDTQYF. CDR3 bases: TGCAGTGCTAGAATCGGGCGGGGCACAGATACGCAGTATTTT.

This clonotype was detected many times. The rearrangement uses TRBV30 and TRBJ2-7; TRBD1 matches 11 bases. The length of the CDR3 is 14 residues. CDR1 is GTSNPN, CDR2 SVGIG, per germline (reference sequence). J lost 7 bases, V lost 2 bases, and 7 bases had no gene match. The CDR3 DNA reads TGTGCCTGGAGTCTCGGACAGGGGGCGGGTGAGCAGTACTTC. It encodes CAWSLGQGAGEQYF.

The table lists this clonotype with a few counts. Its ends do not fully match the called genes, so a read error is possible. The V and J genes are TRBV6-2 or TRBV6-3 and TRBJ2-7; D may be TRBD1 (5 bases). Germline V gene lookup returns CDR1 MNHEY and CDR2 SVGEGT. The CDR3 contains 14 residues. The DNA of the CDR3 is TGTGCCAGCACTTACCCAGGGCCCTCCTACGAGCAGTACTTC. It encodes CASTYPGPSYEQYF.

The table lists this clonotype with many counts. This chain links TRBV20-1 with TRBJ1-2, with TRBD1 as a possible D gene (6 bases). CDR3 size: 12 residues. V was cut by 2 bases and J by 9 bases, with 13 bases left in between. Germline V gene lookup returns CDR1 DFQATT and CDR2 SNEGSKA (reference sequence). The CDR3, as DNA: TGCAGTGCTAGATCCGACAGGCCAAGCTACACCTTC. Translated: CSARSDRPSYTF.

The rearrangement links TRBV28 to TRBJ1-1, with D perhaps TRBD1 (6 bases). The V gene's germline CDR1 is MDHEN and CDR2 SYDVKM. The CDR3 runs to 18 residues. V was pared by 6 bases and J by 1 base, with 24 bases between. CDR3 DNA: TGTGCCAGCAGCTCCCCTTCTAGCGCAGGGGAGGAGAACACTGAAGCTTTCTTT. Amino acids: CASSSPSSAGEENTEAFF.

The chain couples TRBV6-1 to TRBJ2-5; TRBD1 matches at 9 bases. There are 15 residues in the CDR3. With 4 bases clipped from V and 5 bases from J, the junction kept 8 bases outside the gene matches. Germline values: CDR1 MNHNS, CDR2 SASEGT. The CDR3 region is CASSVSGTGRETQYF. CDR3 nucleotides: TGTGCCAGCAGTGTCTCCGGGACAGGGAGGGAGACCCAGTACTTC.

The CDR3 protein is CASRRQGADNSPLHF. The DNA of the CDR3 is TGTGCCAGCAGACGACAGGGGGCGGATAATTCACCCCTCCACTTT. V is TRBV6-1 and J is TRBJ1-6; 10 positions match TRBD1. V shed 6 bases, J shed 5 bases, and the junction held 4 bases outside the gene matches. The CDR3 is 15 residues long. The germline V gene encodes CDR1 MNHNS and CDR2 SASEGT.

This clonotype has a count of ten or more. The rearrangement uses TRBV14 and TRBJ2-4; D possibly corresponds to TRBD2 (7 bases). Germline V gene sequence: CDR1 SGHDN, CDR2 FVKESK. The CDR3 covers 19 residues. The V gene lost 3 bases and the J gene lost 0 bases, with 21 bases spanning the gap. The CDR3, as DNA: TGTGCCAGCAGCCACCACCCCGCGCGGGGGCCTTTAGCCAAAAACATTCAGTACTTC. Its protein is CASSHHPARGPLAKNIQYF.

This clonotype was counted at least ten times. The gene calls are TRBV12-3 or TRBV12-4 and TRBJ1-5, with D possibly TRBD1 on 6 matching bases. Trimming left V 5 bases short and J 3 bases short, with 20 bases between. This CDR3 has 17 residues. Here the CDR3 reads CASSPRGQVGINQPQHF. The CDR3 DNA follows: TGTGCCAGCAGTCCTCGGGGGCAGGTTGGGATCAATCAGCCCCAGCATTTT.

The sample holds many counts of this clonotype. The CDR3 DNA sequence: TGTGCCAGTAGTGTACAGGGGGCAGTCCTGTCTGGCTACACCTTC. Translation gives CASSVQGAVLSGYTF. This chain joins TRBV19 and TRBJ1-2; TRBD1 matches at 9 bases. Germline V gene data show CDR1 as LNHDA and CDR2 as SQIVND (reference sequence). V shed 5 bases and J 7 bases; nucleotides not matched to a gene: 11. There are 15 residues in the CDR3.

This clonotype showed up many times. The V call is TRBV12-3 or TRBV12-4, the J call TRBJ2-7; 8 nucleotides match TRBD1. The CDR3 has 14 residues. Trimming took 5 bases from V and 2 from J; bases not matched to a gene: 5. CDR3 sequence reads: CASSHRGVTYEQYF. The CDR3 DNA reads as TGTGCCAGCAGTCACAGGGGGGTAACCTACGAGCAGTACTTC.

This clonotype showed up many times. The gene calls are TRBV7-2 and TRBJ1-1; tentatively, D is TRBD1 (5 bases). Trimming shortened V by 0 bases and J by 10 bases, and 15 bases separated the two germline ends. This CDR3 has 14 residues. Germline CDR1 SGHTA, CDR2 FQGNSA. The CDR3 DNA reads as TGTGCCAGCAGCTTAGCGCCAGGGCCCTCAGGAGCTTTCTTT. Translating gives CASSLAPGPSGAFF. The full variable domain, in which reference TRBV7-2 and TRBJ1-1 provide the parts outside the CDR3, is GAGVSQSPSNKVTEKGKDVELRCDPISGHTALYWYRQSLGQGLEFLIYFQGNSAPDKSGLPSDRFSAERTGGSVSTLTIQRTQQEDSAVYLCASSLAPGPSGAFFGQGTRLTVV.